Here is one T cell receptor (beta chain) with its context. There are many counts of this clonotype. This receptor's antigen is unknown. The input lacks base qualities; no much larger clone sits a single base away. The instrument given in TCRdb is Illumina HiSeq 2000. Multiplex PCR amplification was used to build the TCR beta chain libraries. The amplified TCR beta chain products were analyzed by high-throughput sequencing. TCRdb cleaned the public reads at Q25 with fastp, built clones with MiXCR and kept in-frame beta chains. Entries that share a CDR3 protein sequence are merged under the most common genes and DNA. Across this sample there are about 200,000 distinct CDR3 sequences, with around a third seen only once. The ten top clones hold 4% to 4.5% of the sample. The data stem from a study of breast tumors, draining lymph nodes, adjacent tissues (dated by TCRdb to about 2016). With regard to the full study: Breast cancer patients provided tumor, adjacent nontumor tissue and axillary lymph nodes, and the study compared the TCR beta repertoires across these three sources. In human breast cancer, the study set out to assess how tumor, surrounding tissue and draining lymph node repertoires relate to one another and whether T cells might be exchanged between them.

Study-wide conclusions, independent of this receptor: Tumor and nontumor tissue repertoires were found to be significantly more similar in luminal-like than in basal-like breast cancer. The conclusion that tumor T cells originate in lymph nodes was framed as consistent with a hypothesis rather than directly demonstrated. The data were considered consistent with the idea that most tumor T cells come from the lymph node and then expand in tumor tissue. Tumor T-cell repertoires showed less diversity than lymph node repertoires and more diversity than nontumor tissue repertoires, and tumor T-cell repertoires showed preferential V and J gene usage.

V lost 3 bases and J lost 4 bases, and the count of bases not matched to a germline gene is 6. CDR1 KGHDR and CDR2 SFDVKD were looked up in the germline V gene. The CDR3 runs 16 amino acids, cysteine and phenylalanine included. The sequence is cut down to CDR3 DNA, 48 bases in frame from base 1. Lymph node samples were obtained from the axillary draining lymph nodes of breast cancer patients. This sequence originates from a female donor with breast cancer. Some clones in this sample may be carry-over from other donors' samples. Rearrangement joined TRBV24-1 to TRBJ2-3, and 10 junction bases match TRBD2. The source material was axillary lymph node tissue. The sequenced DNA: TGTGCCACCAGTGATCCCAGCGGGAGGGGAGCAGATACGCAGTATTTT. The translation is CATSDPSGRGADTQYF.